The clone carrying this TCR beta chain was recorded a few times. Its antigen is not identified. The ends were cut back, 0 bases at V and 3 bases at J, with 9 bases in the middle. Germline assignment: CDR1 SGHTA and CDR2 FQGNSA. The CDR3 is 15 amino acids. One entry per CDR3 protein, called by TCRdb with MiXCR from the 5' RACE reads. The sample carries roughly 310,000 distinct CDR3 sequences, around 4% recorded once. The data originate from a study of T cells after yellow fever vaccination. Study overall: SMART-Seq v4 Ultra Low Input handled preparation of low-cell-number fractions.

Study-wide findings and caveats: FACS-sorted repertoires could harbor abundant contaminating bulk-population clonotypes. Few clonotypes appeared in both CD4 and CD8 compartments. A secondary response was less intense yet reached its peak sooner, at day 5 versus 15.

This receptor was obtained from a man younger than 35 who received the YFV17D yellow fever vaccine. The chain employs TRBV7-2 and TRBJ1-5, with a possible D match to TRBD1 (5 bases). This specimen was PBMCs, taken on the day of the yellow fever booster vaccination. The CDR3 DNA sequence: TGTGCCAGCAGCTTAGCCCTCGGGGCCAATCAGCCCCAGCATTTT. It codes for CASSLALGANQPQHF.